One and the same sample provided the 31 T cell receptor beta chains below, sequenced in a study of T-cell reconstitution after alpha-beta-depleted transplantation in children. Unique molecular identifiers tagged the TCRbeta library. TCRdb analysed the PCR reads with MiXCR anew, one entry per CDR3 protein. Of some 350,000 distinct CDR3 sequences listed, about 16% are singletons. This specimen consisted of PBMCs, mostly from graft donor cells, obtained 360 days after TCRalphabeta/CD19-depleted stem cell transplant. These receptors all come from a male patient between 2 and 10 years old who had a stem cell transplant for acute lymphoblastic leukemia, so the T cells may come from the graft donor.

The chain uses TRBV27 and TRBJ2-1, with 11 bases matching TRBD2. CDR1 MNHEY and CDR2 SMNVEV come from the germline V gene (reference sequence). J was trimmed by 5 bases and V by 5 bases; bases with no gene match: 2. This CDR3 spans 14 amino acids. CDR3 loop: CASSQLAGDNEQFF. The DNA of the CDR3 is TGTGCCAGCAGTCAACTAGCGGGAGACAATGAGCAGTTCTTC.

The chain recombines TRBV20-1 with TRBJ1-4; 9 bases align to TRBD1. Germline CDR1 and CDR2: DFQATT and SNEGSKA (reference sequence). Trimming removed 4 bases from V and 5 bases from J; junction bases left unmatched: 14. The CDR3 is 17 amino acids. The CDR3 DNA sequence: TGCAGTGCTACGACCCCGGGACAGGGCTGGGAGAATGAAAAACTGTTTTTT. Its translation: CSATTPGQGWENEKLFF.

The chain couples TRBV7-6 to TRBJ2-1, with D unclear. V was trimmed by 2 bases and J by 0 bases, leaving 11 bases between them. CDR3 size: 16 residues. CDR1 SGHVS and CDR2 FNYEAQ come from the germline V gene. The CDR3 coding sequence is TGTGCCAGCAGCTTATGGCCCCGGAGCTCCTACAATGAGCAGTTCTTC. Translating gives CASSLWPRSSYNEQFF. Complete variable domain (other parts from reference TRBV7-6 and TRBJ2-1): GAGVSQSPRYKVTKRGQDVALRCDPISGHVSLYWYRQALGQGPEFLTYFNYEAQQDKSGLPNDRFSAERPEGSISTLTIQRTEQRDSAMYRCASSLWPRSSYNEQFFGPGTRLTVL.

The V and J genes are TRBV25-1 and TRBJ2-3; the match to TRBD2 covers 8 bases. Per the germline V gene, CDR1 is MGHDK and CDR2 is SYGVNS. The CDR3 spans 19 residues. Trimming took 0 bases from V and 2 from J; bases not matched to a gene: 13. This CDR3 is CASSEYQGTGTRVTDTQYF. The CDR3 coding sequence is TGTGCCAGCAGTGAATACCAGGGGACCGGGACTAGAGTCACAGATACGCAGTATTTT.

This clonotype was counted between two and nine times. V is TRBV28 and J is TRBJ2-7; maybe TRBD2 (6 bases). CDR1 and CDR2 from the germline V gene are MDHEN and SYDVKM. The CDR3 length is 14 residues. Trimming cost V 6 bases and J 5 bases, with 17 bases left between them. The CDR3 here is CASRTGLRYDEQYF. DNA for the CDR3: TGTGCCAGCAGAACCGGACTACGCTACGACGAGCAGTACTTC.

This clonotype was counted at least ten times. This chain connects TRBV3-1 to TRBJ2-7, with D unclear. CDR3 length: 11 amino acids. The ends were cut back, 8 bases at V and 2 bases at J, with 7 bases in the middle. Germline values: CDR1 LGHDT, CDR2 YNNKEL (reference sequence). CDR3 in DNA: TGTGCCAGCGGGTCACCCTACGAGCAGTACTTC. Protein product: CASGSPYEQYF.

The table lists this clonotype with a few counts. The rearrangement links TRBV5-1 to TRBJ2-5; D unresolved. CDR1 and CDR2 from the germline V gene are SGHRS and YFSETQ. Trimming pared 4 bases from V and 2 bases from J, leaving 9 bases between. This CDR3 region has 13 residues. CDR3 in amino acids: CASSDDTQETQYF. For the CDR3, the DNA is TGCGCCAGCAGCGACGACACTCAAGAGACCCAGTACTTC.

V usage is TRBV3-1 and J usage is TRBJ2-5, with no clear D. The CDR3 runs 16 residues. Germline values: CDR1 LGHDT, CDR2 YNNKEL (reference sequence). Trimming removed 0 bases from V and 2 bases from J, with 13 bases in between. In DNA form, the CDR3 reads TGTGCCAGCAGCCAAGATCGGAACAGAGGACAAGAGACCCAGTACTTC. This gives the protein CASSQDRNRGQETQYF.

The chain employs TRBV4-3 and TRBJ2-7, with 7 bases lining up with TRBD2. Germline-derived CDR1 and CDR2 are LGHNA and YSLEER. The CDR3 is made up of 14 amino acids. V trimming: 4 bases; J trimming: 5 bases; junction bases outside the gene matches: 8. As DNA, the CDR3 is TGCGCCAGCAGCCGATACCGGGACTACGACGAGCAGTACTTC. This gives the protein CASSRYRDYDEQYF.

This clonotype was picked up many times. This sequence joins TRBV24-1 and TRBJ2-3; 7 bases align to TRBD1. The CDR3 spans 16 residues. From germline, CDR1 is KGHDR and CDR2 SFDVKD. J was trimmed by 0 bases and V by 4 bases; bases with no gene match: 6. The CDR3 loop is CATSEPTGTSTDTQYF. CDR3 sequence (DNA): TGTGCCACCAGTGAGCCGACAGGGACCAGCACAGATACGCAGTATTTT.

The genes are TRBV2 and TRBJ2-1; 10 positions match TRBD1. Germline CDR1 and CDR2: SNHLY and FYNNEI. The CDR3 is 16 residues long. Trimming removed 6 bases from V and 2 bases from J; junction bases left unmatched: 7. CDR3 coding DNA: TGTGCCAGCAGCCCTGGGACAGGGGCTCCCTACAATGAGCAGTTCTTC. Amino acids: CASSPGTGAPYNEQFF.

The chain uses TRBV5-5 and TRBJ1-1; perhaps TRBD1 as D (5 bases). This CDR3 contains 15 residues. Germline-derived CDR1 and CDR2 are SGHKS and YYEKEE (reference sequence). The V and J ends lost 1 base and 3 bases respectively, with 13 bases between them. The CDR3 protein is CASSLRWGLDTEAFF. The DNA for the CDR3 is TGTGCCAGCAGCTTGAGGTGGGGGTTGGACACTGAAGCTTTCTTT.

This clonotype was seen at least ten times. The CDR3 region is CASSMTDGGGEQYF. Written as DNA, the CDR3 is TGCGCCAGCAGCATGACGGACGGAGGTGGAGAGCAGTACTTC. J is TRBJ2-7 and V is TRBV5-1; TRBD2 is a possible D gene (5 bases). The V gene lost 4 bases and the J gene lost 7 bases, with 18 bases spanning the gap. The CDR3 spans 14 residues. Germline-derived CDR1 and CDR2 are SGHRS and YFSETQ.

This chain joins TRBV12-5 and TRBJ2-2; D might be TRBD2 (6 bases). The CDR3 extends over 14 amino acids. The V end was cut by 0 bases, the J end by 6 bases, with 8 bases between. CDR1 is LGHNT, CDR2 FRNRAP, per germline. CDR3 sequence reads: CASGLVLAPGELFF. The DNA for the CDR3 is TGTGCTAGTGGTTTGGTACTAGCCCCCGGGGAGCTGTTTTTT.

The CDR3 bases are TGTGCCAGCAGCCCCCGAGAGGGCCTGGGTGAGACCCAGTACTTC. Protein: CASSPREGLGETQYF. The chain recombines TRBV6-2 or TRBV6-3 with TRBJ2-5; a weak D match, TRBD2 (5 bases). The CDR3 spans 15 residues. Germline-derived CDR1 and CDR2 are MNHEY and SVGEGT. V lost 6 bases and J lost 5, with 19 bases in between.

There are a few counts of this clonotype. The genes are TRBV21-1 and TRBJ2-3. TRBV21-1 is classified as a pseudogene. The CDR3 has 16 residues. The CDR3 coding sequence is TGTGCCAGCAGCAAAAGTATCCAGGAACACACAGATACGCAGTATTTT. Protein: CASSKSIQEHTDTQYF.

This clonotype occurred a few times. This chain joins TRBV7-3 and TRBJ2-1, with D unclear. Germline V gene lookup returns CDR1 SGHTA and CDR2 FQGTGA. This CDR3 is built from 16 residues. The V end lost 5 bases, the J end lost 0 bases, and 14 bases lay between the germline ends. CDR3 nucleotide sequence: TGTGCCAGCAGCCCCGAGCGAAAATCCTCCTACAATGAGCAGTTCTTC. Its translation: CASSPERKSSYNEQFF.

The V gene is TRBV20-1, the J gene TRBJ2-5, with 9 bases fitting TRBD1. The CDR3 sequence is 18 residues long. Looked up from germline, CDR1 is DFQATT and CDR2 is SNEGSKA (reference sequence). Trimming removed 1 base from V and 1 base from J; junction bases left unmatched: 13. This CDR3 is CSARVNRGLPLLQETQYF. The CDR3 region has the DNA TGCAGTGCTAGAGTAAACAGGGGGCTCCCCCTCCTCCAAGAGACCCAGTACTTC.

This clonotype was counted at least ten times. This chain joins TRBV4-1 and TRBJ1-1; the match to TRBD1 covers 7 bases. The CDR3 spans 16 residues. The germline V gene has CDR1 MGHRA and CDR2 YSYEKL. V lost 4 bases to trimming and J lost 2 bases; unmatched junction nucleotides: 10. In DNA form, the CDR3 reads TGCGCCAGCAGCCGAAAAGGGGACAGCTTCAACACTGAAGCTTTCTTT. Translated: CASSRKGDSFNTEAFF.

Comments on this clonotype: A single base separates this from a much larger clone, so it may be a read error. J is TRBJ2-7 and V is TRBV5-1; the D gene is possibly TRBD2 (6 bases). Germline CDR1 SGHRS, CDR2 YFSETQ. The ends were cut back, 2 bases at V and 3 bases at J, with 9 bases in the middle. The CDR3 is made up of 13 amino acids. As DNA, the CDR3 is TGCGCCAGCAGCTTTGGGAGGCTCTACGAGCAGTACTTC. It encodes CASSFGRLYEQYF.

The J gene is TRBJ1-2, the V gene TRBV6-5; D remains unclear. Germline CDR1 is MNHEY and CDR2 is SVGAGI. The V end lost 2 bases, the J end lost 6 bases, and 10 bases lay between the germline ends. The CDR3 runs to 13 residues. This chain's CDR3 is CASSYAGQDGYTF. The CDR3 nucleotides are TGTGCCAGCAGTTACGCGGGTCAAGATGGCTACACCTTC.

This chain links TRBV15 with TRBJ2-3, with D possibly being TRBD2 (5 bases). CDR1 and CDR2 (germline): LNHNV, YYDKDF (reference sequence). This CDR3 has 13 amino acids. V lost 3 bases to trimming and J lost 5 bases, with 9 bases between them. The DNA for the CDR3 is TGTGCCACCAGCAGTACTAGGAAAGATACGCAGTATTTT. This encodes CATSSTRKDTQYF.

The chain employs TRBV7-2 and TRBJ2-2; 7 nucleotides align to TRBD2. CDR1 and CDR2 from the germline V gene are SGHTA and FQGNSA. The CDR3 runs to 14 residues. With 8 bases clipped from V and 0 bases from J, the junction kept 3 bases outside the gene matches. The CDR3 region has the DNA TGTGCCAGCCCCCGGGGGGCGAACACCGGGGAGCTGTTTTTT. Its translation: CASPRGANTGELFF.

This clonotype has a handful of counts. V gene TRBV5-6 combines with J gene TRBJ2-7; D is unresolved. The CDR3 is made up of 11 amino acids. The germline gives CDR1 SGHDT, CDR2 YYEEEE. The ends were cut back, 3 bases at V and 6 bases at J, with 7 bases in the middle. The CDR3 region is CASSSLTEQYF. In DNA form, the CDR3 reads TGTGCCAGCAGCTCTCTCACCGAGCAGTACTTC.

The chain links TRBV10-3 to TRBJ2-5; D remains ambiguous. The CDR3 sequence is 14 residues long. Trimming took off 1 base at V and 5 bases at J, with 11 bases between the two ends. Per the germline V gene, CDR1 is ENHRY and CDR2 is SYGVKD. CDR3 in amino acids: CAISELVRVETQYF. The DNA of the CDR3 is TGTGCCATCAGTGAGTTGGTTAGAGTGGAGACCCAGTACTTC.

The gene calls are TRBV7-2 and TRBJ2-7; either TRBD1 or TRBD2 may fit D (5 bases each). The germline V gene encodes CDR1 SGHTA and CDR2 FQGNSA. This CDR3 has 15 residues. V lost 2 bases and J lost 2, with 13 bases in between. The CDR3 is CASSLLGPGPYEQYF. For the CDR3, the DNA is TGTGCCAGCAGCTTACTGGGGCCGGGGCCCTACGAGCAGTACTTC.

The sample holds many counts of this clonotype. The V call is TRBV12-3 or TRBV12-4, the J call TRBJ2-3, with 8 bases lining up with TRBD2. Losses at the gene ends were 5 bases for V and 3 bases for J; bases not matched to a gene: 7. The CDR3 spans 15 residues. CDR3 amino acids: CASSLSGSPTDTQYF. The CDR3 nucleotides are TGTGCCAGCAGTCTCAGCGGGAGCCCTACAGATACGCAGTATTTT.

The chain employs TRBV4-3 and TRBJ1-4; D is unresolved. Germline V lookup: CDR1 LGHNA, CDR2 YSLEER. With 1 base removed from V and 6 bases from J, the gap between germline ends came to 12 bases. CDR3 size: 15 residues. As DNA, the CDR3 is TGCGCCAGCAGCCAAGGGCCCTCAAGGGATGAAAAACTGTTTTTT. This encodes CASSQGPSRDEKLFF.

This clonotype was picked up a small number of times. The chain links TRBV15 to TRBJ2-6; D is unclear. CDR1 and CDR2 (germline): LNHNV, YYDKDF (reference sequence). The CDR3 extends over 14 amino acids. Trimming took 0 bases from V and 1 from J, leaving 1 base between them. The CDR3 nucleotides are TGTGCCACCAGCAGAGAGTCTGGGGCCAACGTCCTGACTTTC. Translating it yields CATSRESGANVLTF.

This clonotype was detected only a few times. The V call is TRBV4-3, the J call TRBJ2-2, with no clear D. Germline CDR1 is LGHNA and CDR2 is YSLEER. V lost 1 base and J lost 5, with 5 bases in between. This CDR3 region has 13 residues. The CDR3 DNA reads TGCGCCAGCAGCCAAGTGGGGACCGGGGAGCTGTTTTTT. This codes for CASSQVGTGELFF.

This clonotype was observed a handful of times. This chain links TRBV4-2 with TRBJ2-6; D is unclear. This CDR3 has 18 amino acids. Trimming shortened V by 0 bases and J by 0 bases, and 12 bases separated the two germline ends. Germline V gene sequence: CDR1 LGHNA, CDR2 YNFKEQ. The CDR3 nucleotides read TGTGCCAGCAGCCAAGAATGGGCCTTGAACTCTGGGGCCAACGTCCTGACTTTC. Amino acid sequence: CASSQEWALNSGANVLTF.